The subject of this entry is one T cell receptor beta chain. The target antigen is unknown. The record originates from a study of T-cell memory formation after mild COVID-19. Study-level findings and limits: Day 15 to 85 contracting clones showed balanced CD4/CD8; day 15 to 37 expanders favored CD4+. Some clones that responded turned up in pre-infection memory, which suggests that cross-reactive memory joined in.

The V end lost 10 bases, the J end lost 3 bases, and 15 bases lay between the germline ends. Germline-derived CDR1 and CDR2 are SGHVS and FNYEAQ. The CDR3 runs 13 residues. The authors produced TCR alpha and TCR beta cDNA libraries with sample barcodes and UMIs by 5'RACE using constant-segment primers. TCRdb analysed the 5' RACE reads with MiXCR anew, one entry per CDR3 protein. The sample includes around 260,000 distinct CDR3 sequences, about 17% of them seen just once. This clonotype was obtained from a man aged 18-30 years who had mild COVID-19 (a few samples of this study predate the infection). Cell type and time point are not known. Sequencing was carried out using PBMCs or a T cell subset sorted from them (not recorded which). J is TRBJ1-1 and V is TRBV7-6; D is uncertain. Here the CDR3 reads CATTPDTYTEAFF. CDR3 nucleotide sequence: TGTGCCACGACCCCTGACACATACACTGAAGCTTTCTTT.